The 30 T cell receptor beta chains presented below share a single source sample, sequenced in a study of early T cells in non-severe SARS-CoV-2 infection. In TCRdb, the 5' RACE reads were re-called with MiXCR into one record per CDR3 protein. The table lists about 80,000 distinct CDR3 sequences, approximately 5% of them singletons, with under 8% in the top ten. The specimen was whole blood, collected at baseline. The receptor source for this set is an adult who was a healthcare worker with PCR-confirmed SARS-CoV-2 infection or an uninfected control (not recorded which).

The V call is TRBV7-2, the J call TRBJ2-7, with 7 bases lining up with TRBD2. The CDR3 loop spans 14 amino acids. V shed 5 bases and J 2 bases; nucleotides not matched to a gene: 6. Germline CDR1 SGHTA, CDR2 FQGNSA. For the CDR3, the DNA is TGTGCCAGCAGCCCATCTAGCGGACCCTACGAGCAGTACTTC. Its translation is CASSPSSGPYEQYF.

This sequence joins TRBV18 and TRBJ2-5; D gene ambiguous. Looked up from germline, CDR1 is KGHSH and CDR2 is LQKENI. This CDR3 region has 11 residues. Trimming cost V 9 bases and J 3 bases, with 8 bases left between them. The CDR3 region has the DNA TGTGCCAGTCGACCCAAAGAGACCCAGTACTTC. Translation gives CASRPKETQYF.

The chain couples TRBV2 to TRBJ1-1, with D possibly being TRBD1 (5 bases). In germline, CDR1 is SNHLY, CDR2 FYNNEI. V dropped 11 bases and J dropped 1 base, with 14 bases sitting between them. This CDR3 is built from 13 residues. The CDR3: CAGKITGNTEAFF. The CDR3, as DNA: TGTGCCGGAAAGATCACAGGGAACACTGAAGCTTTCTTT. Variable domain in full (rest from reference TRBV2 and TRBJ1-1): EPEVTQTPSHQVTQMGQEVILRCVPISNHLYFYWYRQILGQKVEFLVSFYNNEISEKSEIFDDQFSVERPDGSNFTLKIRSTKLEDSAMYFCAGKITGNTEAFFGQGTRLTVV.

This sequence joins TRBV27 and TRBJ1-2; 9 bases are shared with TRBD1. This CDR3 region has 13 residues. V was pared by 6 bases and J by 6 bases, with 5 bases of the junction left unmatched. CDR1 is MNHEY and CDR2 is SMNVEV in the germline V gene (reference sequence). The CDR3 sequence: CASSQTGGDGYTF. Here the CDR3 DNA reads TGTGCCAGCAGCCAGACAGGGGGAGATGGCTACACCTTC.

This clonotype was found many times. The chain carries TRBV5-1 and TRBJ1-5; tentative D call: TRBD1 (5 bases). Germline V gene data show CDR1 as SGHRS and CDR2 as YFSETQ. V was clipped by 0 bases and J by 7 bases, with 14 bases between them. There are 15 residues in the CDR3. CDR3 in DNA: TGCGCCAGCAGCTTGGCTGGGGGGATGCTACAGCCCCAGCATTTT. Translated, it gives CASSLAGGMLQPQHF.

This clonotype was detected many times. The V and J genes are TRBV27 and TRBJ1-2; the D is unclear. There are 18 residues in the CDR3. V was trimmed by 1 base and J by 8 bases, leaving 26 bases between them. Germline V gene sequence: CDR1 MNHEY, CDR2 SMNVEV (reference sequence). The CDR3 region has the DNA TGTGCCAGCAGTTTATTCCCGCCCGATACAAGGGAGGGCTGGGGCTACACCTTC. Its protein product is CASSLFPPDTREGWGYTF.

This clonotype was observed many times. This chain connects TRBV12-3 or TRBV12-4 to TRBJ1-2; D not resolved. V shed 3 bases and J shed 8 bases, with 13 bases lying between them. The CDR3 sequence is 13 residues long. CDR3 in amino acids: CASSLSGGSGYTF. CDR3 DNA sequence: TGTGCCAGCAGTTTGAGTGGCGGCTCCGGCTACACCTTC.

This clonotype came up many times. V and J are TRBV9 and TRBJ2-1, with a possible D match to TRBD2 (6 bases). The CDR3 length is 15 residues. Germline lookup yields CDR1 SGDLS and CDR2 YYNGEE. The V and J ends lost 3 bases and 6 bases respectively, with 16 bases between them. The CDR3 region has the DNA TGTGCCAGCAGCGCGGTGGCTAGCGTCTTCAATGAGCAGTTCTTC. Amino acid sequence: CASSAVASVFNEQFF.

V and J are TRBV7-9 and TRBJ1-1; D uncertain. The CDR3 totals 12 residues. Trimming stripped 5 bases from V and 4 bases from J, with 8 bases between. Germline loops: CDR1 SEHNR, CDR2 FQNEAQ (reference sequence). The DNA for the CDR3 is TGTGCCAGCAGCCGCCTGAGCACTGAAGCTTTCTTT. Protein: CASSRLSTEAFF.

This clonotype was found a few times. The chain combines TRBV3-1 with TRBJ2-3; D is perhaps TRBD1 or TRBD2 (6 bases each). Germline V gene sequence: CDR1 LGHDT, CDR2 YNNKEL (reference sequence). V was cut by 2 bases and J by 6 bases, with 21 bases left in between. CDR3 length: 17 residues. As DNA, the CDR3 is TGTGCCAGCAGCCAACCAAGCTCCCTTCCGGGGGCGGATACGCAGTATTTT. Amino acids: CASSQPSSLPGADTQYF.

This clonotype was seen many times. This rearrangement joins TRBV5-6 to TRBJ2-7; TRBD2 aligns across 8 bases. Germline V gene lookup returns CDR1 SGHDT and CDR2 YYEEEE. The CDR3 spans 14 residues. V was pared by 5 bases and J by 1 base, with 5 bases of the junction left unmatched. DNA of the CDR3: TGTGCCAGCAGTCCCGGGGGGGCTTCCTACGAGCAGTACTTC. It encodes CASSPGGASYEQYF.

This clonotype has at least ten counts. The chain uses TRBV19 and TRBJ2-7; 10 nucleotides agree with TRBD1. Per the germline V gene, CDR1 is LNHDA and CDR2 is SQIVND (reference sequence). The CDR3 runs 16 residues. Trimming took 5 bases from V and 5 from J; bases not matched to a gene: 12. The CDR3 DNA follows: TGTGCCAGTAGTCGCGGGACAGGGGACCGGTGGGACGAGCAGTACTTC. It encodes CASSRGTGDRWDEQYF.

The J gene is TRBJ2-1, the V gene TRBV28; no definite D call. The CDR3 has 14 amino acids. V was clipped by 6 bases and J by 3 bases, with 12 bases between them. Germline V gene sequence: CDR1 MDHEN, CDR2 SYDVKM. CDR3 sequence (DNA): TGTGCCAGCAGCCCACGAGAGAACTACAATGAGCAGTTCTTC. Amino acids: CASSPRENYNEQFF.

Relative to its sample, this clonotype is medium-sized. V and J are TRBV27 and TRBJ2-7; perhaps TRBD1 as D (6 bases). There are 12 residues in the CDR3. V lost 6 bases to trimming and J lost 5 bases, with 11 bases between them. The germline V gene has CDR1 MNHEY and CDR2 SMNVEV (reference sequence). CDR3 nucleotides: TGTGCCAGCAGCAAGGGACATAACGAGCAGTACTTC. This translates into CASSKGHNEQYF.

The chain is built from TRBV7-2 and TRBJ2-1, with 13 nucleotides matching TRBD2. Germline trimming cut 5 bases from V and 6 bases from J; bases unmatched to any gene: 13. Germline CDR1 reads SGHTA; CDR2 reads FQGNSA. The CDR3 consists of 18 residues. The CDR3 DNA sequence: TGTGCCAGCAGCCCGCGGACTAGCGGGAGTTCATTCGTCAATGAGCAGTTCTTC. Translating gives CASSPRTSGSSFVNEQFF. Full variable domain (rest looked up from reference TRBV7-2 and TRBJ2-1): GAGVSQSPSNKVTEKGKDVELRCDPISGHTALYWYRQSLGQGLEFLIYFQGNSAPDKSGLPSDRFSAERTGGSVSTLTIQRTQQEDSAVYLCASSPRTSGSSFVNEQFFGPGTRLTVL.

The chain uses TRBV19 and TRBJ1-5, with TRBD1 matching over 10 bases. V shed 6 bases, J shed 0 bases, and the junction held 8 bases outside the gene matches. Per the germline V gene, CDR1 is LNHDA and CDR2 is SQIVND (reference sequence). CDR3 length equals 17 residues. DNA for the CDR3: TGTGCCAGTAGGAAGCCCGGGACAGGGGCTAGCAATCAGCCCCAGCATTTT. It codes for CASRKPGTGASNQPQHF.

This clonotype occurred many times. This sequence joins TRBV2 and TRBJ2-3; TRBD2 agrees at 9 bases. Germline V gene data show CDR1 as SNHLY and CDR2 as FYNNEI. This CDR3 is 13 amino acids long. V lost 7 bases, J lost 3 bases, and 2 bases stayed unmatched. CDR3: CASIAGGTDTQYF. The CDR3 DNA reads TGTGCCAGCATTGCGGGAGGGACAGATACGCAGTATTTT.

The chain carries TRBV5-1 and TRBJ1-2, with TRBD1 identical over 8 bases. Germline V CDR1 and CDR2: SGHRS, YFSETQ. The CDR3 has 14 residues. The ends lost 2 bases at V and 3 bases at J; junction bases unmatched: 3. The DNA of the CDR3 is TGCGCCAGCAGCTTACCGACAGGGGACTATGGCTACACCTTC. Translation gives CASSLPTGDYGYTF.

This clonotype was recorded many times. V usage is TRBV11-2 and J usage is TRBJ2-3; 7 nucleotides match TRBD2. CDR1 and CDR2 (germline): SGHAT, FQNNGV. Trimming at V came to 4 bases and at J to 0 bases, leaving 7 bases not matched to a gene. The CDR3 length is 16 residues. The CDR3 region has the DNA TGTGCCAGCAGCTCGCAGCTAGCGGCTAGCACAGATACGCAGTATTTT. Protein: CASSSQLAASTDTQYF. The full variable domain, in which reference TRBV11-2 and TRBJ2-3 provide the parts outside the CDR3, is EAGVAQSPRYKIIEKRQSVAFWCNPISGHATLYWYQQILGQGPKLLIQFQNNGVVDDSQLPKDRFSAERLKGVDSTLKIQPAKLEDSAVYLCASSSQLAASTDTQYFGPGTRLTVL.

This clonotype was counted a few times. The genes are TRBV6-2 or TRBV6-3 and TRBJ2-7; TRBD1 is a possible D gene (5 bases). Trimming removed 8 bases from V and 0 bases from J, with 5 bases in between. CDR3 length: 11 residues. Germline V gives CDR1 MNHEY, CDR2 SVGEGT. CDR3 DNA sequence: TGTGCCAGCGGGGCCTCCTACGAGCAGTACTTC. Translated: CASGASYEQYF.

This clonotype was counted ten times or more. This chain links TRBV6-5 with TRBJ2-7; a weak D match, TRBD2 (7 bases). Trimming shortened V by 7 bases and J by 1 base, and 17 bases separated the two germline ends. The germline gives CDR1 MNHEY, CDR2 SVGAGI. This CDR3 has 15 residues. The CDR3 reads CASTEGGGRSYEQYF. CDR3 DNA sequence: TGTGCCAGCACGGAGGGGGGGGGAAGATCCTACGAGCAGTACTTC.

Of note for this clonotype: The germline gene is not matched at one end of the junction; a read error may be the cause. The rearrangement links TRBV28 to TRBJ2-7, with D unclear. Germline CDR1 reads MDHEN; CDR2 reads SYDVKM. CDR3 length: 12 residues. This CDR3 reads CASSSTSRTENF. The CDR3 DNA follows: TGTGCCAGCAGTTCAACCTCTCGGACGGAAAACTTC.

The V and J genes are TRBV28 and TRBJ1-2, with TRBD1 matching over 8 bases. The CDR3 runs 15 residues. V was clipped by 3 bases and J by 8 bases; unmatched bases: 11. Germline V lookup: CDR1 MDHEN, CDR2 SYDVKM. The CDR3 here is CASSFLAPRDRGYTF. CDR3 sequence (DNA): TGTGCCAGCAGTTTCCTGGCCCCCAGGGACAGGGGCTACACCTTC.

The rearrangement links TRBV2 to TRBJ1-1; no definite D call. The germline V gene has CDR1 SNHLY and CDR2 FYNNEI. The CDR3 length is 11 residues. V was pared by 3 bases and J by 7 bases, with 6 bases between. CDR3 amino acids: CASSEGGEAFF. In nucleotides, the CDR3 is TGTGCCAGCAGTGAGGGTGGTGAAGCTTTCTTT.

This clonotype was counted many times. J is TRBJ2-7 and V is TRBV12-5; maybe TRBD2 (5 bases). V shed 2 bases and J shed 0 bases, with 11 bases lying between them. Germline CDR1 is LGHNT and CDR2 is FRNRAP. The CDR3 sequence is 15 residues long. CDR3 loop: CASGLRVASSYEQYF. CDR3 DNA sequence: TGTGCTAGTGGTTTGCGGGTAGCGAGCTCCTACGAGCAGTACTTC.

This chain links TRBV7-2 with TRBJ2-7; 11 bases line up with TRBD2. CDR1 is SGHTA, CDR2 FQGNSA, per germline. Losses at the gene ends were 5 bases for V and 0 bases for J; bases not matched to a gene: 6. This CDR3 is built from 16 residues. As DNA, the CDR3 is TGTGCCAGCAGCCCGGGACTAGCGGCCGGCTCCTACGAGCAGTACTTC. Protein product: CASSPGLAAGSYEQYF. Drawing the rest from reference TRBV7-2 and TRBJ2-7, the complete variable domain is GAGVSQSPSNKVTEKGKDVELRCDPISGHTALYWYRQSLGQGLEFLIYFQGNSAPDKSGLPSDRFSAERTGGSVSTLTIQRTQQEDSAVYLCASSPGLAAGSYEQYFGPGTRLTVT.

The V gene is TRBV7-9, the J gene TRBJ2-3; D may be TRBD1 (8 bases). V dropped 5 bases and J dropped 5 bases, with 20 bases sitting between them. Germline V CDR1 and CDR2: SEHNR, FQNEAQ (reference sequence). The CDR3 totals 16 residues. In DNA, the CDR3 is TGTGCCAGCAGCGCTGGCGGGGGACAGGCGGTAGATACGCAGTATTTT. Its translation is CASSAGGGQAVDTQYF.

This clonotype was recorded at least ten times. CDR3 DNA: TGTGCCAGTAGCCGCCTAGCGGTAACTGAGCAGTTCTTC. Protein product: CASSRLAVTEQFF. The chain links TRBV19 to TRBJ2-1; the match to TRBD2 covers 7 bases. The CDR3 extends over 13 amino acids. CDR1 is LNHDA, CDR2 SQIVND, per germline (reference sequence). V shed 6 bases, J shed 9 bases, and the junction held 8 bases outside the gene matches.

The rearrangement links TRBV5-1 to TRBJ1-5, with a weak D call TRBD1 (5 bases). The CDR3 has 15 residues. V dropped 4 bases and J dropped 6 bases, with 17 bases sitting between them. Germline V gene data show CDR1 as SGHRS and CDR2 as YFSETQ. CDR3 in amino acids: CASSPLGGEGQPQHF. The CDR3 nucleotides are TGCGCCAGCAGCCCTCTTGGAGGGGAGGGTCAGCCCCAGCATTTT.

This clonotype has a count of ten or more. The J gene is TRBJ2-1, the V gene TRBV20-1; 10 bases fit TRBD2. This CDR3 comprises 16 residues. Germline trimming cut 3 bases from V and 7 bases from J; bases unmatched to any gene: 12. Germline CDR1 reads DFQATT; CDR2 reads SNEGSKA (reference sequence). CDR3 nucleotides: TGCAGTGCTAGTCACCGGGCTAGCGGGAGTTTGAATGAGCAGTTCTTC. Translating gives CSASHRASGSLNEQFF.